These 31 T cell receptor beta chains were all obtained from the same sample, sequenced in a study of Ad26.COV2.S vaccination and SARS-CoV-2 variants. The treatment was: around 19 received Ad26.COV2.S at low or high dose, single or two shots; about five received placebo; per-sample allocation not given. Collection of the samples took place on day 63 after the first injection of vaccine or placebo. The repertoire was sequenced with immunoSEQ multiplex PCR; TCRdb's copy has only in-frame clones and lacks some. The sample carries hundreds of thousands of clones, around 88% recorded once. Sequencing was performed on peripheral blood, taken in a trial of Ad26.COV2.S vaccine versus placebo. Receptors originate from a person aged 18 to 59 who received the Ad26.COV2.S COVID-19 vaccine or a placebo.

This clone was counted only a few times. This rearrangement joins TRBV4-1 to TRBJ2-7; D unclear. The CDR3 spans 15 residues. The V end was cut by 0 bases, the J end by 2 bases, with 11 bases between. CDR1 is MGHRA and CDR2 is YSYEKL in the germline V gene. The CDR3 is CASSQETPSAYEQYF. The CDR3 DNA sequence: TGCGCCAGCAGCCAAGAAACCCCCTCGGCCTACGAGCAGTACTTC.

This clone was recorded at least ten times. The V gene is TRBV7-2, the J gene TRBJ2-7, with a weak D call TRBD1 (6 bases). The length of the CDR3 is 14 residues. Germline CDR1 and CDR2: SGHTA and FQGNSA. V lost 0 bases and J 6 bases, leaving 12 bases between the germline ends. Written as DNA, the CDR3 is TGTGCCAGCAGCTTAGCGGGACACCACTCCGAGCAGTACTTC. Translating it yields CASSLAGHHSEQYF.

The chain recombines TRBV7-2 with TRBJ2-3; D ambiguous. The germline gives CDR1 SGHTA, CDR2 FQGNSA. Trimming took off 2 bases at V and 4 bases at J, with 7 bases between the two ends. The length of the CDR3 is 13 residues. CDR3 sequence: CASSLSLADTQYF. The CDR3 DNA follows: TGTGCCAGCAGCTTATCCTTAGCAGATACGCAGTATTTT.

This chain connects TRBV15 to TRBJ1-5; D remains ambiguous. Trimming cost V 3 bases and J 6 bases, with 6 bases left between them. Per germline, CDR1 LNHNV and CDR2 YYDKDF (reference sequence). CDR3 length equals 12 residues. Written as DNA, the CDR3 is TGTGCCACCAGCAGCTCCTCTCAGCCCCAGCATTTT. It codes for CATSSSSQPQHF.

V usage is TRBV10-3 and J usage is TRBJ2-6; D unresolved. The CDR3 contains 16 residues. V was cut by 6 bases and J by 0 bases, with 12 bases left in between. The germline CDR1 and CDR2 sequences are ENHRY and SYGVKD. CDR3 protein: CAIREQSISGANVLTF. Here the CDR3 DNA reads TGTGCCATCAGGGAACAGAGTATCTCTGGGGCCAACGTCCTGACTTTC.

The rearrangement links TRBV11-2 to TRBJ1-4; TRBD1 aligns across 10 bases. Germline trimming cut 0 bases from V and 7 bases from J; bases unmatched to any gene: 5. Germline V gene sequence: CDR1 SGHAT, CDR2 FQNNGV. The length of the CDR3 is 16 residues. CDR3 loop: CASSLEVGTGAEKLFF. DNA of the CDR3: TGTGCCAGCAGCTTAGAGGTGGGGACAGGGGCTGAAAAACTGTTTTTT.

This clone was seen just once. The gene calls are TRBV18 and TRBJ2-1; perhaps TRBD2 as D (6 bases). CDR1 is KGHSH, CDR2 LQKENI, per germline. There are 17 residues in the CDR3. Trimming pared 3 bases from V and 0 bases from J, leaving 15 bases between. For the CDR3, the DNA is TGTGCCAGCTCACCGGGGTTAGCGGAGAGCTCCTACAATGAGCAGTTCTTC. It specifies CASSPGLAESSYNEQFF.

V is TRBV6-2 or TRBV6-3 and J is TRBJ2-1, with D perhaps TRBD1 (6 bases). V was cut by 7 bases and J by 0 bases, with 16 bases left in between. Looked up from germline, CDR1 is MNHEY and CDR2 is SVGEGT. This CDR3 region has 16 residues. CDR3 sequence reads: CASTPSGRGSYNEQFF. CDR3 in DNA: TGTGCCAGCACCCCCTCGGGCAGGGGCTCCTACAATGAGCAGTTCTTC.

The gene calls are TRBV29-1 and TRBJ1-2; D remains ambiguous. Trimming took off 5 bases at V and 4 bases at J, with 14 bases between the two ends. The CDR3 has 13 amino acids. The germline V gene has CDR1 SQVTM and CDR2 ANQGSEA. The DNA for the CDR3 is TGCAGCGTTACTACTGGGGAGAGCTATGGCTACACCTTC. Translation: CSVTTGESYGYTF.

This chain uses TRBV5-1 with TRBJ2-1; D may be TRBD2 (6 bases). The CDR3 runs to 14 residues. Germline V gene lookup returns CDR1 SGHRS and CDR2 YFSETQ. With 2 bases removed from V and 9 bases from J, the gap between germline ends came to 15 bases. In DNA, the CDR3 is TGCGCCAGCAGCTTAAGGGGACTTGCGGGTGAGCAGTTCTTC. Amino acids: CASSLRGLAGEQFF.

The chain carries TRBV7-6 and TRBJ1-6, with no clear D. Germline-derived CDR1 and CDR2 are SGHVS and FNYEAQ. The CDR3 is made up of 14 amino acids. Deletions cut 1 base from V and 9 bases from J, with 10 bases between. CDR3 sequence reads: CASSLDDGGSPLHF. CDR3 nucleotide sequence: TGTGCCAGCAGCTTAGATGACGGAGGTTCACCCCTCCACTTT.

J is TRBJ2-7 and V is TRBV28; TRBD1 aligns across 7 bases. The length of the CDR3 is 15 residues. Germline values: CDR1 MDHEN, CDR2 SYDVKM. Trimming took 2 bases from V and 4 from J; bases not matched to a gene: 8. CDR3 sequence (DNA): TGTGCCAGCAGTTTAGGGACAGCCCCTAGGTACGAGCAGTACTTC. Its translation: CASSLGTAPRYEQYF.

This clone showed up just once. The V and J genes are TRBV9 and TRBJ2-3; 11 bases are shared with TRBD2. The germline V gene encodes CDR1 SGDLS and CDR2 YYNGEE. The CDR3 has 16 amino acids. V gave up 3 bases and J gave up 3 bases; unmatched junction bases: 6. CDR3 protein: CASSGDGTSGTDTQYF. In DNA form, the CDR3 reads TGTGCCAGCAGCGGAGACGGGACTAGCGGAACAGATACGCAGTATTTT.

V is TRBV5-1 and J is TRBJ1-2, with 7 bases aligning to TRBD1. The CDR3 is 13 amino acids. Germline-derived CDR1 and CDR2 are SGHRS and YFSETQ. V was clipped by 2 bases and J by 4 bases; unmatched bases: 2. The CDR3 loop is CASSLNRGYGYTF. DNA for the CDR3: TGCGCCAGCAGCTTAAACAGGGGCTATGGCTACACCTTC.

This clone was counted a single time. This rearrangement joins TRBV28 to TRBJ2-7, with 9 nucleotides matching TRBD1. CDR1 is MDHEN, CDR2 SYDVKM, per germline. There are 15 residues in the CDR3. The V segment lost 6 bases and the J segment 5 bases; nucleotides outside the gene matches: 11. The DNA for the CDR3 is TGTGCCAGCAGGGGTTCCGGGACAGGGTATGACGAGCAGTACTTC. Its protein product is CASRGSGTGYDEQYF.

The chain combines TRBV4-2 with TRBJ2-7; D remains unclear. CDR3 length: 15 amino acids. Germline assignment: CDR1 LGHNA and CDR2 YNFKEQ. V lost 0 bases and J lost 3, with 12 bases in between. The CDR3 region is CASSQDPDPRYEQYF. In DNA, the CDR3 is TGTGCCAGCAGCCAAGACCCGGACCCCCGCTACGAGCAGTACTTC.

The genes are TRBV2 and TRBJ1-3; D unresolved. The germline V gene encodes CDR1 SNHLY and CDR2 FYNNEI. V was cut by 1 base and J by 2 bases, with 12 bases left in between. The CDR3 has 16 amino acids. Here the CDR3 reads CASSEDIGEAGNTIYF. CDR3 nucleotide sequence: TGTGCCAGCAGTGAAGACATCGGGGAAGCTGGAAACACCATATATTTT. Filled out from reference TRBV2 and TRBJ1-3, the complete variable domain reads EPEVTQTPSHQVTQMGQEVILRCVPISNHLYFYWYRQILGQKVEFLVSFYNNEISEKSEIFDDQFSVERPDGSNFTLKIRSTKLEDSAMYFCASSEDIGEAGNTIYFGEGSWLTVV.

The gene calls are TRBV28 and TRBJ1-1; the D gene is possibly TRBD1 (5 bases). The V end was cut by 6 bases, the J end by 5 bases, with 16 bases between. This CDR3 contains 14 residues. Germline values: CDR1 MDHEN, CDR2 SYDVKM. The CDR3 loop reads CASRRGEVGTEAFF. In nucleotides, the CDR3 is TGTGCCAGCAGGAGGGGTGAGGTCGGTACTGAAGCTTTCTTT. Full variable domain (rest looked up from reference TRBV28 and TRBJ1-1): DVKVTQSSRYLVKRTGEKVFLECVQDMDHENMFWYRQDPGLGLRLIYFSYDVKMKEKGDIPEGYSVSREKKERFSLILESASTNQTSMYLCASRRGEVGTEAFFGQGTRLTVV.

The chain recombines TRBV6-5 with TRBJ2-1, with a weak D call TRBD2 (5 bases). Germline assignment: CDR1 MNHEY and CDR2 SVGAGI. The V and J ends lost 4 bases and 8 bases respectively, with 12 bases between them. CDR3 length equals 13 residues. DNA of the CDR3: TGTGCCAGCAGTTTAAGGGAGACCGATGAGCAGTTCTTC. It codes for CASSLRETDEQFF.

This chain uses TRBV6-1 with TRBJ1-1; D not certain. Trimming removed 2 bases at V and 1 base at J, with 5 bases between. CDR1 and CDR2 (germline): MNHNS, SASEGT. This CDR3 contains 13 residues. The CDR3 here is CASSENRNTEAFF. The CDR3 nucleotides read TGTGCCAGCAGTGAAAACAGGAACACTGAAGCTTTCTTT.

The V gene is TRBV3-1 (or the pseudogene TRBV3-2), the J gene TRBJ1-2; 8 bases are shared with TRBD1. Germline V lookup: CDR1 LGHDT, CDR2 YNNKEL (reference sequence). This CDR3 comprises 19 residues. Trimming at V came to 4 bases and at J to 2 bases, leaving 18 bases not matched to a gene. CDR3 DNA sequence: TGTGCCAGCAGCCGAATCCTCCTCCCAAAGACAGGGGAAAACTATGGCTACACCTTC. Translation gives CASSRILLPKTGENYGYTF.

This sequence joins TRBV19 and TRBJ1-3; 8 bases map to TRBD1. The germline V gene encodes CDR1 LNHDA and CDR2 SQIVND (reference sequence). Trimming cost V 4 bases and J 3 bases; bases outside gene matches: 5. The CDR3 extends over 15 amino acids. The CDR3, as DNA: TGTGCCAGTAGTAGCTCAGGGGGCCGTGGAAACACCATATATTTT. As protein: CASSSSGGRGNTIYF.

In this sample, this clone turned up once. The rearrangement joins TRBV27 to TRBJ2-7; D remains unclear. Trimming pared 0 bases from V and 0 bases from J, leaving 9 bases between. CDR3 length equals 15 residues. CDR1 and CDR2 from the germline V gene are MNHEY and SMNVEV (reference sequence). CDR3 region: CASSLSYSSSYEQYF. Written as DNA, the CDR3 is TGTGCCAGCAGTTTATCCTACAGCTCCTCCTACGAGCAGTACTTC.

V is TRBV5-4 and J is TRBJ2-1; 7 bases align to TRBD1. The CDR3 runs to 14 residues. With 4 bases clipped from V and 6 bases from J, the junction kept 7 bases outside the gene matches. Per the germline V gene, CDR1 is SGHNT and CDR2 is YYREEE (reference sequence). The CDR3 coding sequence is TGTGCCAGCAGCCTAGGGGGCACTGGCAATGAGCAGTTCTTC. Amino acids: CASSLGGTGNEQFF.

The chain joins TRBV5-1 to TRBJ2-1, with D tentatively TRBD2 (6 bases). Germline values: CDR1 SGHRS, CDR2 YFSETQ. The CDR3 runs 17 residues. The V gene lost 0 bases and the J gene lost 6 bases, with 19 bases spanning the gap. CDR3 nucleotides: TGCGCCAGCAGCTTGGTTGGCGGGATGGGTATGGGCAATGAGCAGTTCTTC. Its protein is CASSLVGGMGMGNEQFF.

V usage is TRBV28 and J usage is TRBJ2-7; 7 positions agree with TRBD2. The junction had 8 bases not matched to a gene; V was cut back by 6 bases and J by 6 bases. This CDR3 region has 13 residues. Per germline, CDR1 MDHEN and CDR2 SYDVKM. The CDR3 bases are TGTGCCAGCAGATTCGGACTAGTAGGCGAGCAGTACTTC. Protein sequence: CASRFGLVGEQYF. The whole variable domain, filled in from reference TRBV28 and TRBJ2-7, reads DVKVTQSSRYLVKRTGEKVFLECVQDMDHENMFWYRQDPGLGLRLIYFSYDVKMKEKGDIPEGYSVSREKKERFSLILESASTNQTSMYLCASRFGLVGEQYFGPGTRLTVT.

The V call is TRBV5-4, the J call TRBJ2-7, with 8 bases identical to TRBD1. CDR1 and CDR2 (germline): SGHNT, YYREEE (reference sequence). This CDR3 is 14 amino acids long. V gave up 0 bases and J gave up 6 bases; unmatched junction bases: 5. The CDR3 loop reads CASSLGAGGGEQYF. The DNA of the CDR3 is TGTGCCAGCAGCTTGGGTGCAGGGGGCGGCGAGCAGTACTTC.

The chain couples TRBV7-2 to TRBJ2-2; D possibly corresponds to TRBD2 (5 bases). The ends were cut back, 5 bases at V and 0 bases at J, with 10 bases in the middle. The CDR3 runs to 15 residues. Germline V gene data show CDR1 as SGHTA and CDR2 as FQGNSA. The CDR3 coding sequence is TGTGCCAGCAGCCCCCTACTAGCGAACACCGGGGAGCTGTTTTTT. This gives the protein CASSPLLANTGELFF.

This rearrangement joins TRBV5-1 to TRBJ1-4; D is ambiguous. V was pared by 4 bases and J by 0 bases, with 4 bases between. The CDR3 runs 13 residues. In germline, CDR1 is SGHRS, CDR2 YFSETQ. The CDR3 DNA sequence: TGCGCCAGCAGCCAGGCAACTAATGAAAAACTGTTTTTT. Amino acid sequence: CASSQATNEKLFF. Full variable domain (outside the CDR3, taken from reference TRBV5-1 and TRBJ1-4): KAGVTQTPRYLIKTRGQQVTLSCSPISGHRSVSWYQQTPGQGLQFLFEYFSETQRNKGNFPGRFSGRQFSNSRSEMNVSTLELGDSALYLCASSQATNEKLFFGSGTQLSVL.

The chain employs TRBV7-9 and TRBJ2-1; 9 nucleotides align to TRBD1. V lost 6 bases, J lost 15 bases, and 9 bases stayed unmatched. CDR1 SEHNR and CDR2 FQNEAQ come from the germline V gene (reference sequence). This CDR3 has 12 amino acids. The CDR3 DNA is TGTGCCAGCAGACGAGGGACAGGGCTAGGGTTCTTC. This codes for CASRRGTGLGFF.

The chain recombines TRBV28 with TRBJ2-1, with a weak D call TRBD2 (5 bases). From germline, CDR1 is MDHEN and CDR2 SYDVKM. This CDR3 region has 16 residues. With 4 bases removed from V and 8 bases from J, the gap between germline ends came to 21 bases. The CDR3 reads CASSSPGLNGGDEQFF. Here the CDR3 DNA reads TGTGCCAGCAGTTCGCCCGGCCTGAACGGAGGAGATGAGCAGTTCTTC.